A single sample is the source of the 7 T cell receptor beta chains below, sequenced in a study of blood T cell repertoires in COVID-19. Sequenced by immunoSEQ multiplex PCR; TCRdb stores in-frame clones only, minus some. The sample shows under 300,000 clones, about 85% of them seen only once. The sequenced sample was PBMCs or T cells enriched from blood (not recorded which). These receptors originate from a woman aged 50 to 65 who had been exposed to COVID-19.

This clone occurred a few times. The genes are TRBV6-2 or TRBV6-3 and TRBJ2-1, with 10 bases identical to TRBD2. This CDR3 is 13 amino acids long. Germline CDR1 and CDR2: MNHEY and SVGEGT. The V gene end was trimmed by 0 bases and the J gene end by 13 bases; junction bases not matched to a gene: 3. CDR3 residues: CASSYSSGGYQFF. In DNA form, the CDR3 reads TGTGCCAGCAGTTACTCTAGCGGGGGGTACCAGTTCTTC.

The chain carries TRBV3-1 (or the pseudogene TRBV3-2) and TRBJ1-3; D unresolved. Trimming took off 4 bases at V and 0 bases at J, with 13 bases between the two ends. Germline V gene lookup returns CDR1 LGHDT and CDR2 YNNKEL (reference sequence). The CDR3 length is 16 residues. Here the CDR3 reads CASSPPEVSSGNTIYF. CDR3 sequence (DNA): TGTGCCAGCAGCCCTCCGGAGGTCAGCTCTGGAAACACCATATATTTT.

The CDR3 nucleotides read TGTGCCAGCCACCCGGACAGAAAGGGTAAAGAGACCCAGTACTTC. This encodes CASHPDRKGKETQYF. This chain uses TRBV7-9 with TRBJ2-5; possibly TRBD1 for D (6 bases). Trimming left V 8 bases short and J 3 bases short, with 19 bases between. Germline-derived CDR1 and CDR2 are SEHNR and FQNEAQ (reference sequence). The CDR3 has 15 amino acids.

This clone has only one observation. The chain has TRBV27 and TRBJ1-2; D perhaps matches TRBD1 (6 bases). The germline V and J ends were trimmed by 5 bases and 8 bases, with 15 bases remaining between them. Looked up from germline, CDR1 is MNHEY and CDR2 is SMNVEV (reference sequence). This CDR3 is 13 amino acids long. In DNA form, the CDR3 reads TGTGCCAGCAGTCGTTTGGGGGCGGACGGCTACACCTTC. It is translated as CASSRLGADGYTF.

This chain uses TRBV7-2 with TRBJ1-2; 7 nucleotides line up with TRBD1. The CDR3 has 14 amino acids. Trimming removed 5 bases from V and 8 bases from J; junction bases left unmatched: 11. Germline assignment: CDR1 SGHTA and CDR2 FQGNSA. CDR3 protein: CASSTHRGILGYTF. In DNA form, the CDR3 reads TGTGCCAGCAGCACCCACAGGGGTATCTTAGGCTACACCTTC.

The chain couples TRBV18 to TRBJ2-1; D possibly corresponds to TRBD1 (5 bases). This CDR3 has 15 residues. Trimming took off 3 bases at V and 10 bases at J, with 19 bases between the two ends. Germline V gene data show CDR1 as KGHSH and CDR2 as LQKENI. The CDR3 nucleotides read TGTGCCAGCTCACCCAAAGGGGCGCCCGGTATAGAGCAGTTCTTC. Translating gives CASSPKGAPGIEQFF.

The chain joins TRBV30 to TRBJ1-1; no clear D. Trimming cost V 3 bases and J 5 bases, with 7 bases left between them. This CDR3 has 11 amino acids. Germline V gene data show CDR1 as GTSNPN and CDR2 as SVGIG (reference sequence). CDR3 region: CAWRVRTEAFF. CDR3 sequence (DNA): TGTGCCTGGAGGGTACGGACTGAAGCTTTCTTT.